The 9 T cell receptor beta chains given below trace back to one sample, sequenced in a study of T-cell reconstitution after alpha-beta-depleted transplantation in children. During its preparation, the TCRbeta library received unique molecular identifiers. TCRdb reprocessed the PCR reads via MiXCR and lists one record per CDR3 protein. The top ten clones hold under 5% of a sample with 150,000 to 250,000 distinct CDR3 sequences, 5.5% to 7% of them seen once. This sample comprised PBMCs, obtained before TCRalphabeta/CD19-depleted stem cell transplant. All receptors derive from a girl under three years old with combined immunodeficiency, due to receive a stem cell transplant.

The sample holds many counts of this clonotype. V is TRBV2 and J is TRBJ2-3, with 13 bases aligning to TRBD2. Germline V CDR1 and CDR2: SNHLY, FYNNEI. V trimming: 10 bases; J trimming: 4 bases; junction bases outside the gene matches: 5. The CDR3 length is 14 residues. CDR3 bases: TGTGCCACCATACTAGCGGGGGGGCCAGATACGCAGTATTTT. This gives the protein CATILAGGPDTQYF.

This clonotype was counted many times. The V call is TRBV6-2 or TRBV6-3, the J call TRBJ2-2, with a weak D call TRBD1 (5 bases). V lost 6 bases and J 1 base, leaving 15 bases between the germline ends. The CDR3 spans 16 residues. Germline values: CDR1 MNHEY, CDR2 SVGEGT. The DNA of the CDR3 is TGTGCCAGCAGCCCAGACAGATTAAGGAACACCGGGGAGCTGTTTTTT. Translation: CASSPDRLRNTGELFF.

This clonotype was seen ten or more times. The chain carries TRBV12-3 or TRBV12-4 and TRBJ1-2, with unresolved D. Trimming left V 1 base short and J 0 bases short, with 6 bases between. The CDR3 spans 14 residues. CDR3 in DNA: TGTGCCAGCAGTTTAGACGGCACTAACTATGGCTACACCTTC. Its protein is CASSLDGTNYGYTF.

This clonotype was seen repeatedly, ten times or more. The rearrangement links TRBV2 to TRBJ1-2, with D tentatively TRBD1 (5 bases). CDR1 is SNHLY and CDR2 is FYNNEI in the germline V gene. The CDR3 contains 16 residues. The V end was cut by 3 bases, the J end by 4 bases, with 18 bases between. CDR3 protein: CASSDGALEGLYGYTF. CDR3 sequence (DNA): TGTGCCAGCAGTGACGGGGCCCTTGAGGGACTCTATGGCTACACCTTC.

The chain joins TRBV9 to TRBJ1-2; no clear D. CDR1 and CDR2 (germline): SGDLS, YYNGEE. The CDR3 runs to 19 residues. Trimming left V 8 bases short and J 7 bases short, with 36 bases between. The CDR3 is CARWIVLLRKKGDGIGYTF. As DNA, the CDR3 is TGTGCCAGGTGGATCGTTTTGCTCAGAAAAAAGGGCGATGGCATTGGCTACACCTTC.

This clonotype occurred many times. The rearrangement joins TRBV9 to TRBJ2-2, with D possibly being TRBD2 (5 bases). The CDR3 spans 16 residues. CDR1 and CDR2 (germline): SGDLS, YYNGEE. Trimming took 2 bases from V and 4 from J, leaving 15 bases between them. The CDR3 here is CASSVRSGIRTGELFF. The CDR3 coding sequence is TGTGCCAGCAGCGTCAGGTCGGGGATACGCACCGGGGAGCTGTTTTTT.

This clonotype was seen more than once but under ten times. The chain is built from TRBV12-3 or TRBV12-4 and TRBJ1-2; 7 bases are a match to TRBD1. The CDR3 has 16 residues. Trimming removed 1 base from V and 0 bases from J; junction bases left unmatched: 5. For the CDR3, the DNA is TGTGCCAGCAGTTTAGGGGAGACAGGGCCTAACTATGGCTACACCTTC. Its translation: CASSLGETGPNYGYTF.

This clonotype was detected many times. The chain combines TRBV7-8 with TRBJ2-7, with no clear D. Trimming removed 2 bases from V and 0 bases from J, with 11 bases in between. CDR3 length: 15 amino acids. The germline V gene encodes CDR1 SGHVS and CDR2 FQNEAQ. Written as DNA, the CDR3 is TGTGCCAGCAGCTTATGGCTGGGGTTCTCCTACGAGCAGTACTTC. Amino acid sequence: CASSLWLGFSYEQYF.

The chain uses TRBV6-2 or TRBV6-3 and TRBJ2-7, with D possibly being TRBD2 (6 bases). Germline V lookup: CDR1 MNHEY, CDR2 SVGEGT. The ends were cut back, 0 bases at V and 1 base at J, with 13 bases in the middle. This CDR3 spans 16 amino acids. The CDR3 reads CASSYSRDSGSYEQYF. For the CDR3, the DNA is TGTGCCAGCAGTTACTCCCGAGATAGCGGATCCTACGAGCAGTACTTC.